A selection of T cell receptor beta chains follows, all from one sample in a study of blood T cells in healthy people across ages. A single record per CDR3 protein comes from TCRdb applying MiXCR to the 5' RACE reads. The table records 850,000 to 1,000,000 distinct CDR3 sequences, roughly 51% of them present only once. Input material: blood. The receptors were gathered from an older woman in good health. Both conserved end residues are part of each CDR3. Each record gives: CDR3 protein, CDR3 DNA, V gene, J gene, clone size, D gene. The D gene is left open where the match is weak. The size entry is marked missing in some rows and otherwise reads once, few, many or a size class.

CDR3aa: CASSQVQGTQYF
CDR3nt: TGTGCCAGCAGCCAAGTTCAGGGCACGCAGTATTTT
v_gene: TRBV14
j_gene: TRBJ2-3
abundance: few
d_gene: NA

CDR3aa: CSVGWGSGNTIYF
CDR3nt: TGCAGCGTCGGGTGGGGCTCTGGAAACACCATATATTTT
v_gene: TRBV29-1
j_gene: TRBJ1-3
abundance: NA
d_gene: NA

CDR3aa: CASSKNSGGQETQYF
CDR3nt: TGTGCCAGCAGCAAGAATAGCGGGGGACAAGAGACCCAGTACTTC
v_gene: TRBV12-3/TRBV12-4
j_gene: TRBJ2-5
abundance: few
d_gene: TRBD2

CDR3aa: CASSEWREGSDTQYF
CDR3nt: TGCGCCAGCAGTGAGTGGCGGGAGGGGTCAGATACGCAGTATTTT
v_gene: TRBV10-2
j_gene: TRBJ2-3
abundance: NA
d_gene: TRBD2

CDR3aa: CSVEPGKGAYEQYF
CDR3nt: TGCAGCGTTGAACCGGGCAAGGGTGCCTACGAGCAGTACTTC
v_gene: TRBV29-1
j_gene: TRBJ2-7
abundance: few
d_gene: NA

CDR3aa: CASGTVLTDTQYF
CDR3nt: TGTGCCAGCGGAACAGTACTCACAGATACGCAGTATTTT
v_gene: TRBV13
j_gene: TRBJ2-3
abundance: NA
d_gene: NA

CDR3aa: CASSGTSGRSDEQYF
CDR3nt: TGTGCCAGCTCAGGGACTAGCGGGAGGTCGGACGAGCAGTACTTC
v_gene: TRBV18
j_gene: TRBJ2-7
abundance: NA
d_gene: TRBD2

CDR3aa: CSARIAGEFYNEQFF
CDR3nt: TGCAGTGCTAGGATAGCGGGAGAATTTTACAATGAGCAGTTCTTC
v_gene: TRBV20-1
j_gene: TRBJ2-1
abundance: NA
d_gene: TRBD2

CDR3aa: CASSPFPGQGSYEQYF
CDR3nt: TGTGCCAGCAGCCCGTTCCCAGGACAGGGATCCTACGAGCAGTACTTC
v_gene: TRBV4-2
j_gene: TRBJ2-7
abundance: NA
d_gene: TRBD1

CDR3aa: CASSLGSVSEQYF
CDR3nt: TGCGCCAGCAGCTTGGGGTCAGTCAGCGAGCAGTACTTC
v_gene: TRBV5-1
j_gene: TRBJ2-7
abundance: few
d_gene: NA

CDR3aa: CASSPTGDGYEQYF
CDR3nt: TGCGCCAGCAGCCCGACTGGCGATGGGTACGAGCAGTACTTC
v_gene: TRBV4-1
j_gene: TRBJ2-7
abundance: NA
d_gene: NA

CDR3aa: CSARTGSGTYEQYF
CDR3nt: TGCAGTGCTAGGACTGGGTCGGGTACCTACGAGCAGTACTTC
v_gene: TRBV20-1
j_gene: TRBJ2-7
abundance: NA
d_gene: NA

CDR3aa: CASSLASGRVTDTQYF
CDR3nt: TGTGCCAGCAGTTTAGCTAGCGGGAGGGTCACAGATACGCAGTATTTT
v_gene: TRBV7-9
j_gene: TRBJ2-3
abundance: many
d_gene: TRBD2

CDR3aa: CASSPGVLEKLFF
CDR3nt: TGCGCCAGCAGCCCGGGGGTGCTTGAAAAACTGTTTTTT
v_gene: TRBV4-3
j_gene: TRBJ1-4
abundance: few
d_gene: NA

CDR3aa: CSARIGQGDYNEQFF
CDR3nt: TGCAGTGCTAGAATCGGACAGGGGGACTACAATGAGCAGTTCTTC
v_gene: TRBV20-1
j_gene: TRBJ2-1
abundance: few
d_gene: TRBD1

CDR3aa: CAISDSLVGRAGEQYF
CDR3nt: TGTGCCATCAGTGACTCCCTGGTCGGGAGGGCCGGGGAGCAGTACTTC
v_gene: TRBV10-3
j_gene: TRBJ2-7
abundance: few
d_gene: TRBD2

CDR3aa: CASGFSLTGLSSYEQYF
CDR3nt: TGCGCCAGCGGCTTCTCTTTGACGGGCCTATCTTCCTACGAGCAGTACTTC
v_gene: TRBV5-1
j_gene: TRBJ2-7
abundance: NA
d_gene: NA

CDR3aa: CASSPQPAYEQYF
CDR3nt: TGTGCCAGCTCACCACAGCCGGCCTACGAGCAGTACTTC
v_gene: TRBV18
j_gene: TRBJ2-7
abundance: few
d_gene: NA

CDR3aa: CASSLAGGVGELFF
CDR3nt: TGTGCCAGCAGCTTAGCGGGAGGGGTCGGGGAGCTGTTTTTT
v_gene: TRBV12-3/TRBV12-4
j_gene: TRBJ2-2
abundance: few
d_gene: TRBD2

CDR3aa: CSALSGHRSNQPQHF
CDR3nt: TGCAGTGCTTTGTCGGGACACAGAAGCAATCAGCCCCAGCATTTT
v_gene: TRBV20-1
j_gene: TRBJ1-5
abundance: NA
d_gene: NA

CDR3aa: CASSRRTSVKAEDTQYF
CDR3nt: TGCGCCAGCAGCCGCCGGACTAGCGTTAAGGCGGAAGATACGCAGTATTTT
v_gene: TRBV4-3
j_gene: TRBJ2-3
abundance: NA
d_gene: TRBD2

CDR3aa: CASSEGGHQPQHF
CDR3nt: TGTGCCAGCAGCGAGGGGGGCCATCAGCCCCAGCATTTT
v_gene: TRBV11-2
j_gene: TRBJ1-5
abundance: few
d_gene: NA

CDR3aa: CSARTSAWGDEQYF
CDR3nt: TGCAGTGCTAGAACGTCCGCGTGGGGGGACGAGCAGTACTTC
v_gene: TRBV20-1
j_gene: TRBJ2-7
abundance: NA
d_gene: NA

CDR3aa: CASSSSTGATEAFF
CDR3nt: TGTGCCAGCAGTTCCTCGACAGGGGCAACTGAAGCTTTCTTT
v_gene: TRBV27
j_gene: TRBJ1-1
abundance: NA
d_gene: TRBD1

CDR3aa: CASSYVGGRRTEAFF
CDR3nt: TGTGCCAGCAGTTACGTCGGAGGGAGAAGGACTGAAGCTTTCTTT
v_gene: TRBV6-5
j_gene: TRBJ1-1
abundance: NA
d_gene: NA

CDR3aa: CASSQGLAVVLYEQFF
CDR3nt: TGTGCCAGCAGCCAAGGGCTAGCGGTTGTTCTATATGAGCAGTTCTTC
v_gene: TRBV14
j_gene: TRBJ2-1
abundance: NA
d_gene: TRBD2

CDR3aa: CASSQAAGGWYEQYF
CDR3nt: TGCGCCAGCAGCCAAGCAGCGGGAGGTTGGTACGAGCAGTACTTC
v_gene: TRBV4-1
j_gene: TRBJ2-7
abundance: few
d_gene: TRBD2

CDR3aa: CASSQGLAGSNYEQYF
CDR3nt: TGCGCCAGCAGCCAAGGGCTAGCGGGATCCAACTACGAGCAGTACTTC
v_gene: TRBV4-1
j_gene: TRBJ2-7
abundance: NA
d_gene: TRBD2

CDR3aa: CASSSDRVDSPLHF
CDR3nt: TGTGCCAGCAGCTCCGACAGGGTTGATTCACCCCTCCACTTT
v_gene: TRBV4-2
j_gene: TRBJ1-6
abundance: NA
d_gene: TRBD1

CDR3aa: CASSSLGISSTDTQYF
CDR3nt: TGTGCCAGCAGCTCTCTGGGAATTTCTAGCACAGATACGCAGTATTTT
v_gene: TRBV7-9
j_gene: TRBJ2-3
abundance: NA
d_gene: NA

CDR3aa: CASSYSKRASGANVLTF
CDR3nt: TGTGCCAGCAGTTACTCGAAGAGGGCCTCTGGGGCCAACGTTCTGACTTTC
v_gene: TRBV6-6
j_gene: TRBJ2-6
abundance: few
d_gene: NA

CDR3aa: CSARVTGVGKNIQYF
CDR3nt: TGCAGTGCTAGAGTAACGGGAGTGGGCAAAAACATTCAGTACTTC
v_gene: TRBV20-1
j_gene: TRBJ2-4
abundance: few
d_gene: NA

CDR3aa: CASSVAARTYEQYF
CDR3nt: TGTGCCAGCAGCGTAGCGGCACGCACGTACGAGCAGTACTTC
v_gene: TRBV9
j_gene: TRBJ2-7
abundance: NA
d_gene: NA

CDR3aa: CASSLGGGNRNEQYF
CDR3nt: TGTGCCAGCAGTTTAGGGGGGGGAAACCGTAACGAGCAGTACTTC
v_gene: TRBV28
j_gene: TRBJ2-7
abundance: NA
d_gene: TRBD2

CDR3aa: CSGRGTKTQYF
CDR3nt: TGCAGTGGTAGGGGGACTAAGACCCAGTACTTC
v_gene: TRBV20-1
j_gene: TRBJ2-5
abundance: NA
d_gene: NA

CDR3aa: CASSLGGLISYEQYF
CDR3nt: TGTGCCAGCAGCTTAGGGGGACTTATCTCCTACGAGCAGTACTTC
v_gene: TRBV7-2
j_gene: TRBJ2-7
abundance: NA
d_gene: NA

CDR3aa: CASSYSKNQPQHF
CDR3nt: TGCGCCAGCAGCTACAGCAAAAATCAGCCCCAGCATTTT
v_gene: TRBV4-1
j_gene: TRBJ1-5
abundance: NA
d_gene: NA

CDR3aa: CASMAGWRYTF
CDR3nt: TGTGCCAGCATGGCAGGGTGGCGCTACACCTTC
v_gene: TRBV28
j_gene: TRBJ1-2
abundance: few
d_gene: NA

CDR3aa: CSARDRRAGSYEQYF
CDR3nt: TGCAGTGCTAGAGATAGGAGGGCCGGCTCCTACGAGCAGTACTTC
v_gene: TRBV20-1
j_gene: TRBJ2-7
abundance: few
d_gene: NA

CDR3aa: CASSVRIEQPQHF
CDR3nt: TGTGCCAGCAGTGTACGGATAGAGCAGCCCCAGCATTTT
v_gene: TRBV12-3/TRBV12-4
j_gene: TRBJ1-5
abundance: NA
d_gene: NA